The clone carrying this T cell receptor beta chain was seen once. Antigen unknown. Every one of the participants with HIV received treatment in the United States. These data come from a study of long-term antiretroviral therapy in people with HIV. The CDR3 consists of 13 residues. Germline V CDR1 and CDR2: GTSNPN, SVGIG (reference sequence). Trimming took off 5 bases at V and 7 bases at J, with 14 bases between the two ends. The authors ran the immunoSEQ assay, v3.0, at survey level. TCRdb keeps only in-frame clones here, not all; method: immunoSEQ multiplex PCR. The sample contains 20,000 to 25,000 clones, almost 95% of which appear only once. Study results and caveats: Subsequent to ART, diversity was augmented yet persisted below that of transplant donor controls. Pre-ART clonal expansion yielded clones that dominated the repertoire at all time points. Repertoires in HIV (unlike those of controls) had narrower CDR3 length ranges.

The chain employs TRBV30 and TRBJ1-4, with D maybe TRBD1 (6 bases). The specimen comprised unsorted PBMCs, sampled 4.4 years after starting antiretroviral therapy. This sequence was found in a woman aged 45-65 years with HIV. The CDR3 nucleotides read TGTGCCTGGGGTCAGGGGTTGGGTGAAAAACTGTTTTTT. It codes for CAWGQGLGEKLFF.